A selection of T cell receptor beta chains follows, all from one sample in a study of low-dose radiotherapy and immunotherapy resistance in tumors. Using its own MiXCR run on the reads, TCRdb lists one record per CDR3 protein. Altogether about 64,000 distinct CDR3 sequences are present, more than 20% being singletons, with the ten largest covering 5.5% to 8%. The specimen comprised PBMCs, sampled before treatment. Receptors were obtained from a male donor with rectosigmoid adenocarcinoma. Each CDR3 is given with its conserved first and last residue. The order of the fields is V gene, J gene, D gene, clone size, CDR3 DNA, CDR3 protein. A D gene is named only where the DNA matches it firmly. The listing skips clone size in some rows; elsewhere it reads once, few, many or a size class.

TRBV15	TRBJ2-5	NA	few	TGTGCCACCAGCAGAGGGACCCTGACAGCCTTCCAAGAGACCCAGTACTTC	CATSRGTLTAFQETQYF
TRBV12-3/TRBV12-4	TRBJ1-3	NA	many	TGTGCCAGCAGTTTACAGGGACGTGGCGTCACCATATATTTT	CASSLQGRGVTIYF
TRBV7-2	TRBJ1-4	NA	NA	TGTGCCAGCAGCTACCGAGGATTCAATGAAAAACTGTTTTTT	CASSYRGFNEKLFF
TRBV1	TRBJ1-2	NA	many	TGCGCCAGCAGCCAAGATTTTGGGGGAGGGGGCTATGGCTACACCTTC	CASSQDFGGGGYGYTF
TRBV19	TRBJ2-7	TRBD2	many	TGTGCCAGTAGTATACAGGCGGGAGGCCGTTACGAGCAGTACTTC	CASSIQAGGRYEQYF
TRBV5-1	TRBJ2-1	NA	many	TGCGCCAGCAGCTTGGCCACTAGCTATTCCTACAATGAGCAGTTCTTC	CASSLATSYSYNEQFF
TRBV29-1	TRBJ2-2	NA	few	NA	CSVEGTSGRAAGELFFFF
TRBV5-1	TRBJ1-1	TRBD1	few	TGCGCCAGCAGCACGGGACAGGGAGGGGTGAACACTGAAGCTTTCTTT	CASSTGQGGVNTEAFF
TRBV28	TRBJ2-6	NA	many	TGTGCCAGCAGTTCGAATCCCAGGGCAGGGGCCAACGTCCTGACTTTC	CASSSNPRAGANVLTF
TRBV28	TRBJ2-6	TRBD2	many	TGTGCCAGCAGCTCTAGCGGGACCCTCTCTGGGGCCAACGTCCTGACTTTC	CASSSSGTLSGANVLTF
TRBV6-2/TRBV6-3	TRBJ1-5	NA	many	TGTGCCAGCAGAAAAGGGGCTCAGCCCCAGCATTTT	CASRKGAQPQHF
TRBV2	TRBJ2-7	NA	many	TGTGCCAGCTCTGGGCAACAGGGCTACGAGCAGTACTTC	CASSGQQGYEQYF
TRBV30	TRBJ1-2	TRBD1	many	TGTGCCTGGAGTCCGGGACAGGGGATTGGCTACACCTTC	CAWSPGQGIGYTF
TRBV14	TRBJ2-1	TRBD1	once	TGTGCCAGCAGCCGCATACAGGGGGCTACCTACAATGAGCAGTTCTTC	CASSRIQGATYNEQFF
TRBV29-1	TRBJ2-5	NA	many	TGCAGCGTTGACAGGGGCTTTCGCGAGACCCAGTACTTC	CSVDRGFRETQYF
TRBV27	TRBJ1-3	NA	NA	TGTGCCAGCGCTCTTCAATGGGCCGGCTCCAGTTTATCTGGAAACACCATATATTTT	CASALQWAGSSLSGNTIYF
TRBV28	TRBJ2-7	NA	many	TGTGCCAGCAGTTTATCCAGAGTCCAGGGGGAGCAGTACTTC	CASSLSRVQGEQYF
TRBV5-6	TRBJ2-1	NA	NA	TGTGCCAGCAGCTTTGGGAACTACAATGAGCAGTTCTTC	CASSFGNYNEQFF
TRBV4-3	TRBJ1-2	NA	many	TGCGCCAGCAGCCAAGAGCTGCAGGGTTTTTACACCTTC	CASSQELQGFYTF
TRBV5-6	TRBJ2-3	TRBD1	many	TGTGCCAGCAGCTCCGACCCGACAGGGGGCACAGATACGCAGTATTTT	CASSSDPTGGTDTQYF
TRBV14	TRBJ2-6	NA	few	TGTGCCAGCAGCCAAGCTGGGGCCAACGTCCTGACTTTC	CASSQAGANVLTF
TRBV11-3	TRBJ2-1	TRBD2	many	TGTGCCAGCAGCTTAGGTACTAGCGGGGGGGCTCATGAGCAGTTCTTC	CASSLGTSGGAHEQFF
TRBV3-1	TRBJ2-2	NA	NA	NA	CASSQETRPDRTPGSCFF
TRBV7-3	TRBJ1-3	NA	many	TGTGCCAGCAGCTTAAACGGCCCGGGAGGAAACACCATATATTTT	CASSLNGPGGNTIYF
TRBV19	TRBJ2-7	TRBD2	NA	TGTGCCAGTAGTATAACTAGCGGGGGCAGAGACGAGCAGTACTTC	CASSITSGGRDEQYF
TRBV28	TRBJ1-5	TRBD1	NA	TGTGCCAGCAGTGCCCGGACAGGAGGTCAGCCCCAGCATTTT	CASSARTGGQPQHF
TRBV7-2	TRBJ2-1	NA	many	TGTGCCAGCAGCCCCGCCGGGTTTGAGCAGTTCTTC	CASSPAGFEQFF
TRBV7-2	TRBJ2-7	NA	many	TGTGCCAGCAGCTCGCAGGGCTACGAGCAGTACTTC	CASSSQGYEQYF
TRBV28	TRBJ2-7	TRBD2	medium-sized	TGTGCCAGCAGCCCAACTAGCGGTCCCTTTTACGAGCAGTACTTC	CASSPTSGPFYEQYF
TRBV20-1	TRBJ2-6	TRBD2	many	TGCAGTGCCACTAGCGGGGGGAGCTCTGGGGCCAACGTCCTGACTTTC	CSATSGGSSGANVLTF
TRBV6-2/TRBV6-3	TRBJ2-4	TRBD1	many	TGTGCCAGCAGTTACTTAACCGGGACAGGGTTGGGATTCCTAGCCAAAAACATTCAGTACTTC	CASSYLTGTGLGFLAKNIQYF
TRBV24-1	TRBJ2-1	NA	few	TGTGCCACCAGTGGATCCGCCCGGAATGAGCAGTTCTTC	CATSGSARNEQFF
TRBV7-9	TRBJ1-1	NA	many	TGTGCCAGCAGCAAAGGCGGAAACACTGAAGCTTTCTTT	CASSKGGNTEAFF
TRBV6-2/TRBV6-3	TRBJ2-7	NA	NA	TGTGCCCTAAAAGGAGGGGCACGGTCCTACGAGCAGTACTTC	CALKGGARSYEQYF
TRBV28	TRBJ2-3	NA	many	TGTGCCAGCAAGGAACCCACAGATACGCAGTATTTT	CASKEPTDTQYF
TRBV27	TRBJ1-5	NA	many	TGTGCCAGCAGTTTATTGCCGGGGGCCCCCCAGCATTTT	CASSLLPGAPQHF
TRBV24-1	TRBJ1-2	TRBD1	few	TGTGCCACCAGTGATACACAGGGGACCTATGGCTACACCTTC	CATSDTQGTYGYTF
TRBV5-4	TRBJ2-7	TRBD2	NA	TGTGCCAGCAGCTCCTCAAGGGGCGGGAGTTCCTACGAGCAGTACTTC	CASSSSRGGSSYEQYF
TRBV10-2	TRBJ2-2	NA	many	TGCGCCAGCAGCCCCCGGGCCACGGGGAACACCGGGGAGCTGTTTTTT	CASSPRATGNTGELFF
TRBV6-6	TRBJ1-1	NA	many	TGTGCCAGCAGTTACCAGGAGGGCACTGAAGCTTTCTTT	CASSYQEGTEAFF
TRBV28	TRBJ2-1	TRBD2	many	TGTGCCAGCAGTTTATATCGCGGGGGGGCTTTTGAGCAGTTCTTC	CASSLYRGGAFEQFF
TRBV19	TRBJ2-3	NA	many	TGTGCCAGTAGTACGGTCCTACAGAAAGGTACGCAGTATTTT	CASSTVLQKGTQYF
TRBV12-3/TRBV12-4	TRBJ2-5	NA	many	TGTGCCAGCACCCCCGCGTGGACCCAAGAGACCCAGTACTTC	CASTPAWTQETQYF